Each of the 4 T cell receptor beta chains below was sequenced from the same sample in a study of regulatory T cells in long-lasting Graves disease (dated by TCRdb to the early 2020s). The sample's time point label, decoded: persistent/refractory GD, antithyroid drugs over 5 years with positive TRAb. For both TCR sequencing and RNA sequencing, RNA was extracted from PBMCs using TRIzol. The method behind the library was multiplex PCR. Sequencer: Illumina HiSeq 4000. To build TCR beta libraries, CDR3 regions were amplified by Arm-PCR using iRepertoire HTBI primers. TCRdb reprocessed the public reads (quality trimming at Q25 with fastp, clone calling with MiXCR) and kept in-frame beta chains. Rows are unified per CDR3 protein, each entry keeping the most common DNA and genes. The sample includes around 430,000 distinct CDR3 sequences, with approximately 23% observed a single time. Less than 15% of the sample comes from the top ten.

The specimen comprised peripheral blood mononuclear cells (PBMCs), sampled when the disease was refractory, from a patient treated with antithyroid drugs. The receptors derive from a female donor with Graves disease.

The sample holds many counts of this clonotype. The rearrangement joins TRBV20-1 to TRBJ1-1; D uncertain. CDR1 and CDR2 (germline): DFQATT, SNEGSKA (reference sequence). Trimming left V 0 bases short and J 6 bases short, with 17 bases between. The CDR3 totals 15 residues. This CDR3 reads CSARDASRAGAEAFF. The CDR3 region has the DNA TGCAGTGCTAGAGATGCGAGTCGGGCAGGCGCTGAAGCTTTCTTT.

This clonotype was counted many times. The gene calls are TRBV7-2 and TRBJ2-5, with no clear D. The germline CDR1 and CDR2 sequences are SGHTA and FQGNSA. V shed 6 bases and J shed 2 bases, with 19 bases lying between them. The CDR3 spans 16 residues. The CDR3 DNA reads TGTGCCAGCAGGCTTAGTATCCGGGCAGCTCAAGAGACCCAGTACTTC. It specifies CASRLSIRAAQETQYF.

In its sample, this clonotype was seen a few times. The chain combines TRBV30 with TRBJ1-5; tentatively, D is TRBD1 (6 bases). Trimming cost V 2 bases and J 2 bases, with 16 bases left between them. The V gene's germline CDR1 is GTSNPN and CDR2 SVGIG (reference sequence). CDR3 length: 16 residues. Written as DNA, the CDR3 is TGTGCCTGGAGTCCACAACAGGGAATGCGCAATCAGCCCCAGCATTTT. Protein: CAWSPQQGMRNQPQHF.

About this clonotype: The junction departs from germline at one end; a sequencing error may be responsible. CDR3 sequence (DNA): TGTGCCAGCATTAACCTCCTGGGGGCTCTCTTT. Amino acids: CASINLLGALF. The chain employs TRBV28 and TRBJ1-1, with D possibly matching TRBD1 (6 bases). The CDR3 has 11 amino acids. The germline gives CDR1 MDHEN, CDR2 SYDVKM.